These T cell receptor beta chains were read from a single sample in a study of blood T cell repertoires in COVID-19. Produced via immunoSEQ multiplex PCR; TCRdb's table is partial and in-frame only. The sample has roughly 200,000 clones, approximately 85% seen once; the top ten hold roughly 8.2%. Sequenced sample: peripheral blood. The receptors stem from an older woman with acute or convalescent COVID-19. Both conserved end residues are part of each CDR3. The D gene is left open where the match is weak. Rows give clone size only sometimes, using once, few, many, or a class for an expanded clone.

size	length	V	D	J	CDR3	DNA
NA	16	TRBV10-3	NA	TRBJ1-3	CAISEFRGHQRNTIYF	TGTGCCATCAGTGAGTTCCGGGGACACCAGAGAAACACCATATATTTT
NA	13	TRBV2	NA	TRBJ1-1	CASTREGFAEAFF	TGTGCCAGCACTAGAGAGGGCTTCGCTGAAGCTTTCTTT
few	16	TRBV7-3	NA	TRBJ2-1	CASSLTASGSYNEQFF	TGTGCCAGCAGCCTCACGGCCAGCGGGTCCTACAATGAGCAGTTCTTC
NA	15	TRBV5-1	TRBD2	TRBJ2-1	CASSLALAGGGEQFF	TGCGCCAGCAGCTTGGCGTTAGCGGGAGGTGGTGAGCAGTTCTTC
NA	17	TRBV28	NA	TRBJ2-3	CASSSPRGFGSTDTQYF	TGTGCCAGCAGTTCCCCCAGGGGATTTGGTAGCACAGATACGCAGTATTTT
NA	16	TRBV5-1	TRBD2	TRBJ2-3	CASRVGTSGSTDTQYF	TGCGCCAGCAGGGTAGGGACTAGCGGGAGCACAGATACGCAGTATTTT
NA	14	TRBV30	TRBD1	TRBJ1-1	CAWSRPGGGTEAFF	TGTGCCTGGAGTAGACCAGGGGGAGGTACTGAAGCTTTCTTT
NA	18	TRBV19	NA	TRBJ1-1	CASSIALGEGRMNTEAFF	TGTGCCAGTAGTATAGCGCTTGGGGAGGGGAGAATGAACACTGAAGCTTTCTTT
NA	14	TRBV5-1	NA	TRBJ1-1	CASSFQGVNTEAFF	TGCGCCAGCAGCTTCCAAGGGGTCAACACTGAAGCTTTCTTT
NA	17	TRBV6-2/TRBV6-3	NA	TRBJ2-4	CASSYSKGVGLRDIQYF	TGTGCCAGCAGTTACAGTAAGGGGGTAGGGTTAAGGGACATTCAGTACTTC
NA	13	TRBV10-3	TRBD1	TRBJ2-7	CAISESGQGEQYF	TGTGCCATCAGTGAGTCTGGACAGGGAGAGCAGTACTTC
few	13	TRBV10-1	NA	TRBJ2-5	CASSQGLVQTQYF	TGCGCCAGCAGCCAGGGGCTAGTCCAGACCCAGTACTTC
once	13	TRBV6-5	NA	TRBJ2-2	CASSYRDTGELFF	TGTGCCAGCAGTTACCGCGACACCGGGGAGCTGTTTTTT
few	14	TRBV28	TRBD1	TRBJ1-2	CASTQTGGYYGYTF	TGTGCCAGCACTCAAACAGGGGGGTACTATGGCTACACCTTC
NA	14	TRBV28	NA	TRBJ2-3	CASRGRRDTDTQYF	TGTGCCAGCAGGGGCAGGCGGGACACAGATACGCAGTATTTT
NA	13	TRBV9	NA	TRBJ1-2	CASNRDTNYGYTF	TGTGCCAGCAACCGGGACACCAACTATGGCTACACCTTC
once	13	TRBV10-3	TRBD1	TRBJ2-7	CAISEGTGYEQYF	TGTGCCATCAGTGAGGGGACAGGCTACGAGCAGTACTTC
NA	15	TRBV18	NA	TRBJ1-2	CASSPPNGLNYGYTF	TGTGCCAGCTCGCCTCCTAATGGGCTAAACTATGGCTACACCTTC
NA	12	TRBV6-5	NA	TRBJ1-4	CASSHGDEKLFF	TGTGCCAGCAGTCACGGGGATGAAAAACTGTTTTTT
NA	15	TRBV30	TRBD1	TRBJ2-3	CAWSVGQSPTDTQYF	TGTGCCTGGAGTGTGGGACAGAGCCCCACAGATACGCAGTATTTT
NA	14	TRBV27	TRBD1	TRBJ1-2	CASSLSGTGIGYTF	TGTGCCAGCAGTTTATCAGGGACAGGTATCGGCTACACCTTC
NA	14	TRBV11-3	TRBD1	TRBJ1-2	CASSLGDSNYGYTF	TGTGCCAGCAGCTTGGGGGACAGCAACTATGGCTACACCTTC
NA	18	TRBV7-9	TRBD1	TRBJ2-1	CASSSTGWTGERYNEQFF	TGTGCCAGCAGCTCGACCGGGTGGACAGGGGAGCGCTACAATGAGCAGTTCTTC
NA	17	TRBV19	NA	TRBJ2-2	CATTRPGRPANTGELFF	TGTGCCACCACTCGGCCCGGGAGACCCGCGAACACCGGGGAGCTGTTTTTT
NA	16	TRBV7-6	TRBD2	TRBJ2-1	CASSPYTSGLAGEQFF	TGTGCCAGCAGCCCATACACCTCGGGGCTAGCGGGAGAGCAGTTCTTC
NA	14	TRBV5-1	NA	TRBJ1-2	CASSLVQMKSGYTF	TGCGCCAGCAGCTTGGTACAGATGAAATCTGGCTACACCTTC
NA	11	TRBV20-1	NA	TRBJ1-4	CSATTPQKLFF	TGCAGTGCTACCACACCGCAAAAACTGTTTTTT
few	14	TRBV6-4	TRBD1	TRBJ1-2	CASSDSSRGPNYTF	TGTGCCAGCAGTGACTCTTCCAGGGGGCCCAACTACACCTTC
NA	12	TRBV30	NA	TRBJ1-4	CAWSSRREKLFF	TGTGCCTGGAGTTCTAGGAGGGAAAAACTGTTTTTT